What follows describes a single TCR beta chain. The antigen remains unidentified. This specimen comes from a study of T cell responses to AZD1222 COVID-19 vaccine. Points from the study as a whole: The donor cohort was predominantly white British with a female majority, and clonal diversity may have been underestimated.

Measured with immunoSEQ multiplex PCR; TCRdb has only the in-frame clones, and not every one. The repertoire holds approximately 26,000 clones, with 89% as singletons. The germline V gene has CDR1 SGDLS and CDR2 YYNGEE. The CDR3 has 11 amino acids. V was cut by 4 bases and J by 5 bases, with 6 bases left in between. The TCR sequence derives from an adult in good health. V gene TRBV9 combines with J gene TRBJ2-5; D gene unclear. Sequenced material: peripheral blood, taken on day 0 of AZD1222 vaccination. The CDR3 reads CASSLVETQYF. DNA for the CDR3: TGTGCCAGCAGCTTGGTGGAGACCCAGTACTTC.